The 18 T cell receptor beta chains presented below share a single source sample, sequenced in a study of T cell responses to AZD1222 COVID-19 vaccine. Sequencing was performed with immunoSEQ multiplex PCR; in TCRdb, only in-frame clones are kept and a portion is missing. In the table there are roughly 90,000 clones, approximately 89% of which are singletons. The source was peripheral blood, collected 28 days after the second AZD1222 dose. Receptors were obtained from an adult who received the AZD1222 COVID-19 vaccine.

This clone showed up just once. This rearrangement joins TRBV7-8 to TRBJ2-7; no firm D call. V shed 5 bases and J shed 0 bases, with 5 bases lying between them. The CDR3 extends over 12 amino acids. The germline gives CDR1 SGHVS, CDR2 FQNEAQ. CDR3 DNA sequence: TGTGCCAGCAGCCCCAGCTCCTACGAGCAGTACGTC. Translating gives CASSPSSYEQYV.

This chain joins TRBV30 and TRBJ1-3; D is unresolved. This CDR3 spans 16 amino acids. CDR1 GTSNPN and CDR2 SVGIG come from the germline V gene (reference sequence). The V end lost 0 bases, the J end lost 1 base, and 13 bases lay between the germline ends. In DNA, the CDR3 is TGTGCCTGGAGTGTCGGGGAGGGCTTATCTGGAAACACCATATATTTT. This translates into CAWSVGEGLSGNTIYF.

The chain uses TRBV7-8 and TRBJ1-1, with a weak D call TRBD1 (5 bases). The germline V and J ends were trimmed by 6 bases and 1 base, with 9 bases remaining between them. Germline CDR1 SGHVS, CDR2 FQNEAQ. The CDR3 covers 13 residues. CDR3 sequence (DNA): TGTGCCAGCAGTCCTACAGGGAACACTGAAGCTTTCTTT. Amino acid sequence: CASSPTGNTEAFF.

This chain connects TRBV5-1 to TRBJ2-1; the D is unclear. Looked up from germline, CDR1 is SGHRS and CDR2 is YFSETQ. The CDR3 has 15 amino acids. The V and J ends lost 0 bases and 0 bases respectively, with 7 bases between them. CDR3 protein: CASSLGTPSYNEQFF. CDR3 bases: TGCGCCAGCAGCTTGGGGACGCCCTCCTACAATGAGCAGTTCTTC.

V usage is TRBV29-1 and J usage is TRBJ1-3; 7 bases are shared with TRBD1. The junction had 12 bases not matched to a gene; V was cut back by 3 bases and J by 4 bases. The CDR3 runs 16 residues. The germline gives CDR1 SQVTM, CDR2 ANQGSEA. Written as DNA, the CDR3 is TGCAGCGTTGAGCTACATTCGGACAGGCTGGGAAACACCATATATTTT. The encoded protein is CSVELHSDRLGNTIYF.

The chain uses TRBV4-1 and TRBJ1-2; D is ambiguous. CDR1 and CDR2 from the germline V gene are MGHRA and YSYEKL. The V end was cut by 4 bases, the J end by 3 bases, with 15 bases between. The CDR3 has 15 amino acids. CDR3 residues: CASSRSDGGYYGYTF. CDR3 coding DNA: TGCGCCAGCAGCCGGAGTGACGGTGGGTACTATGGCTACACCTTC.

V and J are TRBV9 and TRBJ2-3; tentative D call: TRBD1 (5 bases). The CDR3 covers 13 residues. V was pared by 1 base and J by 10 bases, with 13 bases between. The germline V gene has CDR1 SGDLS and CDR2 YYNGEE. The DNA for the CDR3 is TGTGCCAGCAGCGTATCGGACACGGGTGCGCAGTATTTT. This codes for CASSVSDTGAQYF.

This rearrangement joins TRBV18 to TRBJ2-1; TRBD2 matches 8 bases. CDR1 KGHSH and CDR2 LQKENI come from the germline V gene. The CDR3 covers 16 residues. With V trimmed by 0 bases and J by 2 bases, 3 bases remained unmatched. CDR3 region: CASSPPGGGTYNEQFF. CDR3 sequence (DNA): TGTGCCAGCTCACCACCCGGCGGGGGGACCTACAATGAGCAGTTCTTC.

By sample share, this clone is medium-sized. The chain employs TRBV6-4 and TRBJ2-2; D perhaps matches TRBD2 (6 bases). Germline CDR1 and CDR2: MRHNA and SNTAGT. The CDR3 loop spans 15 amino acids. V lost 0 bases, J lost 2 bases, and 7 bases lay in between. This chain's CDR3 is CASSDSGGNTGELFF. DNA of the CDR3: TGTGCCAGCAGTGACTCGGGGGGAAACACCGGGGAGCTGTTTTTT.

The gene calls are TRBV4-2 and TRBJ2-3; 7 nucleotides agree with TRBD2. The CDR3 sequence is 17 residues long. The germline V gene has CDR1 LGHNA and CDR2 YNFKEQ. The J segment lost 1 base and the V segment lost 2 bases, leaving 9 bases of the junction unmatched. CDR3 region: CASSQLGEAGRTDTQYF. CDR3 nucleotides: TGTGCCAGCAGCCAATTAGGAGAAGCGGGGCGCACAGATACGCAGTATTTT.

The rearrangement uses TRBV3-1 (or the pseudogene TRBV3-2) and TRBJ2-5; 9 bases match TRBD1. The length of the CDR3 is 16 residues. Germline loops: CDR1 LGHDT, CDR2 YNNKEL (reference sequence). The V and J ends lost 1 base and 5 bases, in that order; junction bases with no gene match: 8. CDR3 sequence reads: CASSQGGTGLGETQYF. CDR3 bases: TGTGCCAGCAGCCAAGGGGGGACAGGGCTAGGTGAGACCCAGTACTTC.

The CDR3 loop is CASTHPGQMHSSGANVLTF. The CDR3 coding sequence is TGTGCCAGCACCCATCCGGGACAGATGCACAGCTCTGGGGCCAACGTCCTGACTTTC. This sequence joins TRBV2 and TRBJ2-6, with 7 bases matching TRBD1. The CDR3 covers 19 residues. With 7 bases clipped from V and 0 bases from J, the junction kept 15 bases outside the gene matches. Per germline, CDR1 SNHLY and CDR2 FYNNEI.

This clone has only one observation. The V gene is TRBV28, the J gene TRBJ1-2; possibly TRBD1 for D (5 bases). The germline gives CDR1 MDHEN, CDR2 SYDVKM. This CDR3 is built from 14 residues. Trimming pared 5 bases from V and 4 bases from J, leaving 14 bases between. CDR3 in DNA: TGTGCCAGCAGTCCGGTCCGTGGGGCCTATGGCTACACCTTC. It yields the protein CASSPVRGAYGYTF.

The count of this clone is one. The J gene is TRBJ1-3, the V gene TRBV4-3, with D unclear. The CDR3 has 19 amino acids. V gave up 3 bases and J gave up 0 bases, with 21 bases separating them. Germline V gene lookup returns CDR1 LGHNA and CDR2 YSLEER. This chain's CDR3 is CASSHIPGEAESSGNTIYF. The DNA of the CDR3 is TGCGCCAGCAGCCATATCCCCGGTGAGGCTGAGAGCTCTGGAAACACCATATATTTT.

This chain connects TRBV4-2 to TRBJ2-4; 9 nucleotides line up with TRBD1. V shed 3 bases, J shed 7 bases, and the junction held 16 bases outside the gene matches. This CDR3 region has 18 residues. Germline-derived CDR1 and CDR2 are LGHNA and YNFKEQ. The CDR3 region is CASSHEMTPQGAGNIQYF. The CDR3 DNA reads TGTGCCAGCAGCCACGAAATGACACCACAGGGGGCCGGGAACATTCAGTACTTC.

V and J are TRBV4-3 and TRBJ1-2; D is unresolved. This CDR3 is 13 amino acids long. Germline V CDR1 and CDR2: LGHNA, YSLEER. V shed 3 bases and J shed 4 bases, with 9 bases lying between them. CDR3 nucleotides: TGCGCCAGCAGCCAGGGCGCCGGCTATGGCTACACCTTC. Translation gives CASSQGAGYGYTF.

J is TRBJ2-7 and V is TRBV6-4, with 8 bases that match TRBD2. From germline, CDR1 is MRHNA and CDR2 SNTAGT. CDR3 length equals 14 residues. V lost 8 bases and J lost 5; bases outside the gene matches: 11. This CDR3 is CASPLGLEFHEQYF. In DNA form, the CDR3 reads TGTGCCAGCCCCCTGGGACTAGAATTCCACGAGCAGTACTTC.

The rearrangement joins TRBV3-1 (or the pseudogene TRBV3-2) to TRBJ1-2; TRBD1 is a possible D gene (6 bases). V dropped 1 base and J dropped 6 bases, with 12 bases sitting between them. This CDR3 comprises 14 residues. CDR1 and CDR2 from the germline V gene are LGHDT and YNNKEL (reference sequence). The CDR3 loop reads CASSQGRGADGYTF. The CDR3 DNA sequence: TGTGCCAGCAGCCAAGGTCGGGGGGCCGATGGCTACACCTTC.